This TCR beta chain appears in the sequencing data of a study of blood T cell repertoires in COVID-19 (dated by TCRdb to between 2020 and 2021). Regarding the research as a whole: Samples covering the acute and convalescent phases of COVID-19 were provided by collaborators in the United States, Italy and Spain. Samples came from the ongoing ImmuneRACE study (first 160 participants) plus 1,254 subjects from 6 global collaborators. The repertoires were made available in a free public database intended to serve as a resource for research on the immune response to SARS-CoV-2. Deeply sampled blood TCRbeta repertoires from subjects exposed to, actively infected with, or recovered from COVID-19 were included in the dataset. Where available, HLA class I and class II types were taken from metadata supplied by the sample provider and were not determined by assay-based typing. Nearly every sample came with metadata listing a de-identified subject ID, COVID-19 status, age in years and sex. The material from the prospective study consisted of cDNA or gDNA derived from T cells, B-cell-depleted T cells, or PBMCs. Points the paper makes about the study in general: The amount of clinical and demographic metadata varied by source and participant and was provided uncurated.

The collaborating institutions used their own protocols to collect whole blood in K2EDTA tubes. For TCRbeta analysis, collaborator samples were shipped as frozen whole blood, as isolated PBMCs, or as DNA extracted from either sample type. Ends trimmed: V by 3 bases, J by 1 base; bases unmatched to a gene: 0. From a lookup of the germline V gene (reference sequence), CDR1 and CDR2 are SGHNT and YYREEE. Counted from cysteine to phenylalanine, this CDR3 has 14 amino acids. Only the CDR3 region is kept as DNA, spanning 42 bases read in frame from base 1. TCRbeta CDR3 regions were amplified from genomic DNA by means of the immunoSEQ Assay, a bias-controlled multiplex PCR. The original methods were these. The number of nucleated cells in each sample was estimated from the amplification of reference gene primers within the assay. Sequence reads were collapsed and filtered to measure the absolute abundance of every unique TCRbeta CDR3 rearrangement. For each sample, productive Simpson clonality was calculated by taking the square root of Simpson's diversity index across productive rearrangements. In TCRdb, the immuneACCESS table is reduced to in-frame sequences with V and J assigned. These tables do not hold every clone; where another copy was compared, an unresolved V gene accounts for under half, and the others remain unexplained. That table gives V, J and clone size, and the DNA gave D and trimming. For this sample the table gives 50,000 to 65,000 clones, of which about 84% were detected only once. The ten most abundant clones make up roughly 5.1% of the sample.

Concerning this clone: Which antigen it targets is not known. Nothing much larger sits one base from this clone, and base qualities are not available.

Sequencing used peripheral blood. The chain joins TRBV5-4 to TRBJ2-5, and TRBD2 matches 10 of the central bases. The receptor was isolated from a man aged 40-55 years with active COVID-19. The CDR3 sequence is CASSWTSGQETQYF. The DNA reads as follows: TGTGCCAGCAGCTGGACTAGCGGCCAAGAGACCCAGTACTTC.